The rows below give T cell receptor beta chains drawn from one sample of a study of blood T cell repertoires in COVID-19. Profiling relied on immunoSEQ multiplex PCR, and the TCRdb table lists in-frame clones only, not all of them. The sample has approximately 53,000 clones; more than 80% are singletons. Input material: peripheral blood. These receptors all stem from a man aged 35-49 years with acute or convalescent COVID-19. The CDR3 runs from the conserved cysteine through the conserved F or W. Fields, in order: D gene, clone size, J gene, V gene, CDR3 DNA, CDR3 protein. D genes are given only for firm matches. Expanded clones get a size class; other rows say once, few or many, or leave the size out.

-	-	TRBJ2-1	TRBV5-1	TGCGCCAGCAGCTTGGGCTGGACAGCCTTACTTAATGAGCAGTTCTTC	CASSLGWTALLNEQFF
-	-	TRBJ1-2	TRBV12-3/TRBV12-4	TGTGCCAGCAGTTTACCTCAGGGGGGCTACACCTTC	CASSLPQGGYTF
-	once	TRBJ2-5	TRBV30	TGTGCCTGGAGGGAGGGGCGGAAGACCCAGTACTTC	CAWREGRKTQYF
-	-	TRBJ1-2	TRBV7-2	TGTGCCAGCAGCTTGGAGCCACAGGTGTATGGCTACACCTTC	CASSLEPQVYGYTF
TRBD1	-	TRBJ2-7	TRBV29-1	TGCAGCGCCTCACAGGGGGTCCACGAGCAGTACTTC	CSASQGVHEQYF
TRBD2	-	TRBJ2-5	TRBV19	TGTGCCAGTAGTAAAACTAGCGGAACCGTGCAAGAGACCCAGTACTTC	CASSKTSGTVQETQYF
TRBD1	-	TRBJ1-2	TRBV7-9	TGTGCCAGCAGCTTAGAGGGACAGGCCTATGGCTACACCTTC	CASSLEGQAYGYTF
TRBD2	-	TRBJ2-1	TRBV5-6	TGTGCCAGCCGTCCGGGGCAGCGGGGGGCTAATGAGCAGTTCTTC	CASRPGQRGANEQFF
-	-	TRBJ2-7	TRBV5-1	TGCGCCAGCAGCAAGTCGACAAACTCCTACGAGCAGTACTTC	CASSKSTNSYEQYF
-	-	TRBJ1-2	TRBV10-2	TGCGCCACCACACGGGAAACCACAGGGAAGAGCTATGGCTACACCTTC	CATTRETTGKSYGYTF
TRBD1	once	TRBJ1-1	TRBV5-4	TGTGCCAGCAGCTTACCGACAGGGGGAATGAACACTGAAGCTTTCTTT	CASSLPTGGMNTEAFF
-	-	TRBJ1-2	TRBV6-5	TGTGCCAGCAGTTACTCTTCTCAGGTCTACACCTTC	CASSYSSQVYTF
-	-	TRBJ1-2	TRBV5-3	TGTGCCAGAAGCCCCGACTGCGCAGCAAACTATGGCTACACCTTC	CARSPDCAANYGYTF
-	-	TRBJ1-1	TRBV27	TGTGCCAGCAGCTTCTTACAGCCTATGAACACTGAAGCTTTCTTT	CASSFLQPMNTEAFF
TRBD1	-	TRBJ2-7	TRBV3-1/TRBV3-2	TGTGCCAGCAGCCAAGGGGTTTTAGGGACAGGGACCTACGAGCAGTACTTC	CASSQGVLGTGTYEQYF
TRBD2	-	TRBJ2-2	TRBV14	TGTGCCAGCAGCCCTAGCGGTGGATCTAACACCGGGGAGCTGTTTTTT	CASSPSGGSNTGELFF
TRBD1	-	TRBJ1-1	TRBV10-3	TGTGCCATCAGTGAGAGGACAGGAGAAGCTTTCTTT	CAISERTGEAFF
TRBD1	-	TRBJ2-2	TRBV2	TGTGCCAGCAGGGGACAGGGAAACACCGGGGAGCTGTTTTTT	CASRGQGNTGELFF
-	-	TRBJ1-5	TRBV6-1	TGTGCCAGCAGTGAAAGCCAGGGTAATCAGCCCCAGCATTTT	CASSESQGNQPQHF
-	-	TRBJ1-6	TRBV9	TGTGCCAGCAGCCCCCGAAGCGGGCCGTGGGATTGGTCACCCCTCCACTTT	CASSPRSGPWDWSPLHF
-	-	TRBJ2-2	TRBV19	TGTGCCAGTAGTCACAGGACCAACGAGAACACCGGGGAGCTGTTTTTT	CASSHRTNENTGELFF
TRBD2	-	TRBJ2-1	TRBV27	TGTGCCAGCAGTAGGGTAGCGGGAGTCAATGAGCAGTTCTTC	CASSRVAGVNEQFF
TRBD1	-	TRBJ2-1	TRBV14	TGTGCCAGCAGCCTGCGACAGGGAAACTACAATGAGCAGTTCTTC	CASSLRQGNYNEQFF
TRBD1	-	TRBJ2-3	TRBV7-9	TGTGCCAGCAGCTTTAACCGCAGGGGGCTGTCAGATACGCAGTATTTT	CASSFNRRGLSDTQYF
TRBD1	-	TRBJ2-1	TRBV5-1	TGCGCCAGCAGCCCCTTTGGGGGACAGGGGAGGAATGAGCAGTTCTTC	CASSPFGGQGRNEQFF
-	-	TRBJ1-5	TRBV24-1	TGTGCCACCAGTCCAGGGAATCAGCCCCAGCATTTT	CATSPGNQPQHF
-	once	TRBJ2-5	TRBV6-7	TGTGCCAGCAGTTACTCGATATACAGGGCCCAAGAGACCCAGTACTTC	CASSYSIYRAQETQYF
TRBD2	-	TRBJ2-7	TRBV7-9	TGTGCCACCCAGAGAGGGACTAGCTACGAGCAGTACTTC	CATQRGTSYEQYF
TRBD1	-	TRBJ2-5	TRBV23-1	TGCGCCAGCAGTCAGCCGGGACAGGGGGAAGAGACCCAGTACTTC	CASSQPGQGEETQYF
TRBD2	-	TRBJ2-3	TRBV6-5	TGTGCCAGCAGTTCCCGGGGGGAGGCGAGCACAGATACGCAGTATTTT	CASSSRGEASTDTQYF
-	-	TRBJ1-6	TRBV10-2	TGCGCCAGCATGGCGGAGCAGATGAGTTCACCCCTCCACTTT	CASMAEQMSSPLHF
TRBD1	-	TRBJ1-5	TRBV24-1	TGTGCCACCAGTGATTCTTGGACAGGGGTGAACAATCAGCCCCAGCATTTT	CATSDSWTGVNNQPQHF
-	-	TRBJ1-3	TRBV11-2	TGTGCCAGCAGACAAAAACATCACTCTGGAAACACCATATATTTT	CASRQKHHSGNTIYF
-	-	TRBJ1-1	TRBV29-1	TGCAGCGGAATCGGACAAGTAAACACTGAAGCTTTCTTT	CSGIGQVNTEAFF
TRBD1	-	TRBJ1-1	TRBV7-6	TGTGCCAGCAGTCTCTCCGGGACAGGGAACACTGAAGCTTTCTTT	CASSLSGTGNTEAFF
-	-	TRBJ1-2	TRBV6-5	TGTGCCAGCACCGCTGTGGGACAATCTAACTATGGCTACACCTTC	CASTAVGQSNYGYTF
-	-	TRBJ1-6	TRBV5-1	TGCGCCAGCAGCTTGAACGGAGGACCGCAGGAGCCCCTCCACTTT	CASSLNGGPQEPLHF
-	once	TRBJ1-2	TRBV24-1	TGTGCCACCAGTGCGACAAACCAACCTAACTATGGCTACACCTTC	CATSATNQPNYGYTF
TRBD1	-	TRBJ1-2	TRBV6-5	TGTGCCAGCAACCCGACAGGGGACTATGGCTACACCTTC	CASNPTGDYGYTF
-	-	TRBJ2-4	TRBV11-2	TGTGCCAGCAGCTCGCGGTTAGCCAAAAACATTCAGTACTTC	CASSSRLAKNIQYF
-	-	TRBJ2-2	TRBV19	TGTGCCAGTAAGGACAGCAAACTCACCGGGGAGCTGTTTTTT	CASKDSKLTGELFF
TRBD2	-	TRBJ2-3	TRBV5-1	TGCGCCAGCCGTTCATTATTCCTAGCGGCTAGCACAGATACGCAGTATTTT	CASRSLFLAASTDTQYF
TRBD1	-	TRBJ2-2	TRBV6-5	TGTGCCAGCAGTCGGGACAGGGACACCGGGGAGCTGTTTTTT	CASSRDRDTGELFF
TRBD1	once	TRBJ1-2	TRBV7-2	TGTGCCAGCAGCTTAGCGGCGGGACAGGGGAGTTATGGCTACACCTTC	CASSLAAGQGSYGYTF
TRBD1	medium-sized	TRBJ1-2	TRBV2	TGTGCCAGCAGTGAAGGGACAGGAATCTATGGCTACACCTTC	CASSEGTGIYGYTF
-	-	TRBJ2-7	TRBV7-6	TGTGCCAGCAGCTTAGACGACGGGGGGCGCAGTACCACCTACGAGCAGTACTTC	CASSLDDGGRSTTYEQYF
TRBD1	-	TRBJ1-5	TRBV14	TGTGCCAGCAGCCAGACAGGGGGCAATCAGCCCCAGCATTTT	CASSQTGGNQPQHF
TRBD2	-	TRBJ2-3	TRBV24-1	TGTGCCACCAGTGACCCTCGAGCGGGAGGGAACACAGATACGCAGTATTTT	CATSDPRAGGNTDTQYF
-	-	TRBJ1-2	TRBV28	TGTGCCAGCGTCCAGAACTATGGCTACACCTTC	CASVQNYGYTF
-	-	TRBJ2-3	TRBV6-2/TRBV6-3	TGTGCCAGCAGTTACCCAGAAAGAGCGGTTCCCACAGATACGCAGTATTTT	CASSYPERAVPTDTQYF
TRBD1	-	TRBJ1-1	TRBV24-1	TGTGCCACCAGTGGCGGGACAGGGAATCGATTTGGATTGAACACTGAAGCTTTCTTT	CATSGGTGNRFGLNTEAFF
-	few	TRBJ2-7	TRBV2	TGTGCCAGCAGTACAGAAATCCACGAGCAGTACTTC	CASSTEIHEQYF
TRBD2	-	TRBJ2-6	TRBV5-1	TGCGCCAGCAGCTTGATGCCAGGACTAGCGGGAAGGGCTGGGGCCAACGTCCTGACTTTC	CASSLMPGLAGRAGANVLTF
-	-	TRBJ1-1	TRBV7-9	TGTGCCAGCAGCTCTCCGGCGGGGAACACTGAAGCTTTCTTT	CASSSPAGNTEAFF
TRBD1	-	TRBJ1-5	TRBV19	TGTGCCAGTTCTGACAGGGTGGATCAGCCCCAGCATTTT	CASSDRVDQPQHF